A selection of T cell receptor beta chains follows, all from one sample in a study of technical replicates of blood from a handful of donors. Repertoires were generated with immunoSEQ multiplex PCR, while TCRdb's copy carries only in-frame clones and drops some. The table has approximately 58,000 clones, around 83% seen once. The sample taken for sequencing was PBMCs. These receptors came from a human donor in good health. Some clones in this sample may be carry-over from other donors' samples. Each CDR3 is given without its conserved first and last residue. Fields, in order: CDR3 protein, V gene.

CDR3 protein: ASSSGASYEQY
V gene: TRBV7-9

CDR3 protein: ASSLSGGQGGQPQH
V gene: TRBV5-1

CDR3 protein: ASSSVGPGNEQF
V gene: TRBV7-8

CDR3 protein: ASSLQRLNEQF
V gene: TRBV11-2

CDR3 protein: SVQTGALNYGYT
V gene: TRBV29-1

CDR3 protein: ASSHQRNSNTGELF
V gene: TRBV18

CDR3 protein: ARTGLGNTEAF
V gene: TRBV2

CDR3 protein: AIPSNPIGGGADEQF
V gene: TRBV5-4

CDR3 protein: ASSAAWGFDEKLF
V gene: TRBV9

CDR3 protein: ASSITSSGGETQY
V gene: TRBV5-4

CDR3 protein: ASSLDRLAGGL
V gene: TRBV11-2

CDR3 protein: ASSSQGENTEAF
V gene: TRBV6-5

CDR3 protein: ASSYSGAGNQPQH
V gene: TRBV6-5

CDR3 protein: ASSSRGTEQY
V gene: TRBV4-2

CDR3 protein: ACLAGQGAYEQY
V gene: TRBV30

CDR3 protein: ASSPGQANTGELF
V gene: TRBV7-3

CDR3 protein: ASSELGQGYSGEQY
V gene: TRBV25-1

CDR3 protein: ASRGRETYNEQF
V gene: TRBV10-3

CDR3 protein: ASSKGLAEQETQY
V gene: TRBV7-8

CDR3 protein: ASSQTSGTGLYGYT
V gene: TRBV5-4

CDR3 protein: ASSYRAGANTGELF
V gene: TRBV6-5

CDR3 protein: ASSLSRGNTIY
V gene: TRBV7-2

CDR3 protein: ASSQEWLANEQY
V gene: TRBV4-2

CDR3 protein: ASSESIRVPDTQY
V gene: TRBV10-2

CDR3 protein: ASSLSGGVAKNIQY
V gene: TRBV4-2

CDR3 protein: ASSMTGEAYGYT
V gene: TRBV19

CDR3 protein: ASSLISSYEQY
V gene: TRBV6-6

CDR3 protein: ASSRTSDYNEQF
V gene: TRBV6-6

CDR3 protein: ASSLGLATYEQY
V gene: TRBV5-6

CDR3 protein: ASSIWAGGSPLH
V gene: TRBV19

CDR3 protein: ASSLGLAGTGEQY
V gene: TRBV7-8